Below, 26 T cell receptor beta chains from the same sample are listed, as sequenced in a study of technical replicates of blood from a handful of donors. The table came from immunoSEQ multiplex PCR; TCRdb's copy has only in-frame clones and leaves some out. The table shows nearly 95,000 clones, with 90% to 96% occurring only once. The sample consisted of T cells isolated from PBMCs. These receptors were collected from a human donor in good health.

This clone was picked up one time. The V gene is TRBV6-4, the J gene TRBJ2-3; TRBD2 matches 8 bases. This CDR3 has 15 amino acids. V was clipped by 6 bases and J by 4 bases; unmatched bases: 9. Germline assignment: CDR1 MRHNA and CDR2 SNTAGT. CDR3 sequence (DNA): TGTGCCAGCAGCGAAGCGGGAGAGTCAGCAGATACGCAGTATTTT. This gives the protein CASSEAGESADTQYF.

This clone appeared once. V and J are TRBV7-8 and TRBJ2-4; no clear D. The CDR3 sequence is 16 residues long. V shed 5 bases and J shed 5 bases, with 19 bases lying between them. CDR1 SGHVS and CDR2 FQNEAQ come from the germline V gene. CDR3 sequence reads: CASSIHTSSFENIQYF. The CDR3 coding sequence is TGTGCCAGCAGCATCCATACCTCTAGTTTCGAAAACATTCAGTACTTC.

This rearrangement joins TRBV7-6 to TRBJ1-2; no clear D. The CDR3 has 15 residues. Germline V CDR1 and CDR2: SGHVS, FNYEAQ. V was pared by 1 base and J by 4 bases, with 13 bases between. The CDR3 loop is CASSLGDGIVYGYTF. The DNA for the CDR3 is TGTGCCAGCAGCTTAGGAGACGGGATCGTCTATGGCTACACCTTC.

The gene calls are TRBV10-3 and TRBJ2-1, with unresolved D. The CDR3 extends over 11 amino acids. Germline lookup yields CDR1 ENHRY and CDR2 SYGVKD. V lost 10 bases to trimming and J lost 8 bases, with 12 bases between them. DNA for the CDR3: TGTGCCACCCGGTTCTCCGATGAGCAGTTCTTC. Amino acids: CATRFSDEQFF.

The chain carries TRBV2 and TRBJ2-2; 10 bases match TRBD1. This CDR3 is built from 15 residues. Germline CDR1 is SNHLY and CDR2 is FYNNEI. V was clipped by 6 bases and J by 3 bases; unmatched bases: 4. CDR3 residues: CASSRQGADTGELFF. CDR3 nucleotide sequence: TGTGCCAGCAGCCGACAGGGGGCTGACACCGGGGAGCTGTTTTTT. The full variable domain, rest sourced from reference TRBV2 and TRBJ2-2, is EPEVTQTPSHQVTQMGQEVILRCVPISNHLYFYWYRQILGQKVEFLVSFYNNEISEKSEIFDDQFSVERPDGSNFTLKIRSTKLEDSAMYFCASSRQGADTGELFFGEGSRLTVL.

CDR3 sequence (DNA): TGTGCCAGCAGCGTAGGCACACACCCCATCTACGAGCAGTACTTC. Translating gives CASSVGTHPIYEQYF. The V and J genes are TRBV9 and TRBJ2-7, with D unresolved. Germline V gene data show CDR1 as SGDLS and CDR2 as YYNGEE. V was shortened by 0 bases and J by 3 bases, with 13 bases between the two germline ends. The CDR3 has 15 amino acids.

J is TRBJ1-1 and V is TRBV28; no clear D gene. This CDR3 has 11 amino acids. The germline gives CDR1 MDHEN, CDR2 SYDVKM. Deletions cut 3 bases from V and 11 bases from J, with 10 bases between. CDR3 in amino acids: CASSLAEAAFF. CDR3 DNA: TGTGCCAGCAGTTTGGCGGAAGCCGCTTTCTTT. Variable domain in full (rest from reference TRBV28 and TRBJ1-1): DVKVTQSSRYLVKRTGEKVFLECVQDMDHENMFWYRQDPGLGLRLIYFSYDVKMKEKGDIPEGYSVSREKKERFSLILESASTNQTSMYLCASSLAEAAFFGQGTRLTVV.

V gene TRBV7-3 combines with J gene TRBJ2-2; D gene ambiguous. Per germline, CDR1 SGHTA and CDR2 FQGTGA. V lost 4 bases and J lost 5, with 11 bases in between. CDR3 length equals 14 residues. The CDR3 region is CASSSLTETGELFF. The CDR3, as DNA: TGTGCCAGCAGCTCCCTAACGGAGACCGGGGAGCTGTTTTTT.

The chain has TRBV5-1 and TRBJ2-3; D possibly corresponds to TRBD2 (5 bases). Germline CDR1 is SGHRS and CDR2 is YFSETQ. This CDR3 spans 14 amino acids. V was pared by 3 bases and J by 2 bases, with 10 bases between. CDR3 residues: CASSSQRHTDTQYF. CDR3 sequence (DNA): TGCGCCAGCAGCTCCCAGCGGCACACAGATACGCAGTATTTT.

The rearrangement links TRBV29-1 to TRBJ1-4; 9 bases are a match to TRBD1. CDR1 is SQVTM, CDR2 ANQGSEA, per germline. The CDR3 runs to 14 residues. V lost 5 bases, J lost 6 bases, and 7 bases stayed unmatched. The CDR3 DNA reads TGCAGCGTTCAGTGGCGGACAGGGGATGAAAAACTGTTTTTT. As protein: CSVQWRTGDEKLFF.

This rearrangement joins TRBV7-3 to TRBJ2-5; 14 nucleotides align to TRBD2. The germline CDR1 and CDR2 sequences are SGHTA and FQGTGA. The CDR3 runs 16 residues. V lost 4 bases to trimming and J lost 5 bases; unmatched junction nucleotides: 6. The CDR3 nucleotides are TGTGCCAGCAGCTCCGGACTAGCGGGAGGTGGGGAGACCCAGTACTTC. It encodes CASSSGLAGGGETQYF.

CDR3 sequence (DNA): TGTGCCAGATGCGGGCGGCTCGGGAACTATGGCTACACCTTC. It is translated as CARCGRLGNYGYTF. The chain combines TRBV5-3 with TRBJ1-2; D unresolved. TRBV5-3 is marked as an open reading frame, function uncertain. This CDR3 has 14 residues. V was cut by 7 bases and J by 2 bases, with 15 bases left in between.

As regards this clone: The junction departs from the called germline gene at one end, perhaps through a read error. This chain joins TRBV7-7 and TRBJ2-5, with 9 bases matching TRBD1. Germline V gives CDR1 SSHAT, CDR2 FNYEAQ (reference sequence). The CDR3 has 14 residues. The CDR3 loop reads CASSITGGGETQYF. CDR3 bases: TGTGCTAGCAGCATTACAGGGGGCGGAGAGACCCAGTACTTC.

V gene TRBV27 combines with J gene TRBJ1-5; D may be TRBD1 (5 bases). Per germline, CDR1 MNHEY and CDR2 SMNVEV (reference sequence). This CDR3 spans 20 amino acids. V lost 5 bases to trimming and J lost 5 bases, with 31 bases between them. CDR3: CASSPWQGSRANPLYQPQHF. CDR3 coding DNA: TGTGCCAGCAGTCCTTGGCAGGGCTCCCGGGCCAATCCTCTTTATCAGCCCCAGCATTTT.

The rearrangement uses TRBV5-4 and TRBJ1-2, with D tentatively TRBD1 (6 bases). Trimming cost V 2 bases and J 2 bases, with 7 bases left between them. The CDR3 is 13 amino acids. Germline-derived CDR1 and CDR2 are SGHNT and YYREEE (reference sequence). CDR3 sequence (DNA): TGTGCCAGCAGCTTTGGACAGAACTATGGCTACACCTTC. This sequence encodes CASSFGQNYGYTF.

V is TRBV5-4 and J is TRBJ2-1, with D tentatively TRBD2 (6 bases). CDR1 and CDR2 (germline): SGHNT, YYREEE (reference sequence). Trimming took off 7 bases at V and 6 bases at J, with 8 bases between the two ends. The CDR3 has 11 residues. CDR3 protein: CASQEGNEQFF. The CDR3 DNA is TGTGCCAGCCAGGAGGGCAATGAGCAGTTCTTC.

The chain has TRBV28 and TRBJ2-3; a weak D match, TRBD2 (5 bases). The V end was cut by 5 bases, the J end by 2 bases, with 11 bases between. Germline-derived CDR1 and CDR2 are MDHEN and SYDVKM. The CDR3 covers 14 residues. CDR3 DNA: TGTGCCAGCAGTGATGGACTCTCCACAGATACGCAGTATTTT. Amino acids: CASSDGLSTDTQYF.

CDR3 amino acids: CASSPGTSHFYEQYF. In DNA, the CDR3 is TGCGCCAGCAGCCCCGGGACTAGCCACTTCTACGAGCAGTACTTC. This chain uses TRBV5-1 with TRBJ2-7; TRBD2 matches 9 bases. This CDR3 has 15 residues. Germline V lookup: CDR1 SGHRS, CDR2 YFSETQ. Germline trimming cut 4 bases from V and 3 bases from J; bases unmatched to any gene: 8.

This clone was detected only once. The gene calls are TRBV5-1 and TRBJ2-3; no reliable D call. This CDR3 has 12 amino acids. The germline gives CDR1 SGHRS, CDR2 YFSETQ. The germline V and J ends were trimmed by 4 bases and 0 bases, with 3 bases remaining between them. The CDR3 DNA follows: TGCGCCAGCAGCCTAAGCACAGATACGCAGTATTTT. Encoded protein: CASSLSTDTQYF.

The J gene is TRBJ2-1, the V gene TRBV6-4, with 11 bases aligning to TRBD1. Looked up from germline, CDR1 is MRHNA and CDR2 is SNTAGT. The length of the CDR3 is 14 residues. Trimming removed 4 bases from V and 6 bases from J; junction bases left unmatched: 2. CDR3 in amino acids: CASSVGTGGNEQFF. The CDR3, as DNA: TGTGCCAGCAGTGTCGGGACAGGGGGCAATGAGCAGTTCTTC.

The genes are TRBV19 and TRBJ2-5; the match to TRBD1 covers 7 bases. Germline CDR1 and CDR2: LNHDA and SQIVND (reference sequence). CDR3 length: 13 amino acids. J lost 4 bases, V lost 6 bases, and 5 bases had no gene match. The CDR3 DNA follows: TGTGCCAGTAGGGACGACAGGGCAGAGACCCAGTACTTC. The encoded protein is CASRDDRAETQYF.

The chain combines TRBV5-8 with TRBJ1-3, with D uncertain. The CDR3 runs 15 residues. In germline, CDR1 is SGHTS, CDR2 YDEGEE. Between the trimmed V and J ends, which lost 1 base and 0 bases, there was a span of 8 bases. CDR3: CASSLTASSGNTIYF. For the CDR3, the DNA is TGTGCCAGCAGCTTGACAGCCTCCTCTGGAAACACCATATATTTT.

This sequence joins TRBV30 and TRBJ2-1, with 12 bases matching TRBD2. Germline-derived CDR1 and CDR2 are GTSNPN and SVGIG (reference sequence). The J segment lost 9 bases and the V segment lost 2 bases, leaving 5 bases of the junction unmatched. The CDR3 consists of 14 residues. CDR3 coding DNA: TGTGCCTGGAGTCCATTGGGACTAGCGGGTGAGCAGTTCTTC. Translated: CAWSPLGLAGEQFF.

V and J are TRBV7-9 and TRBJ1-2, with a possible D match to TRBD1 (5 bases). This CDR3 has 15 residues. V lost 1 base, J lost 1 base, and 10 bases lay in between. Germline-derived CDR1 and CDR2 are SEHNR and FQNEAQ (reference sequence). Written as DNA, the CDR3 is TGTGCCAGCAGCTTAGTAGAACAGGTTAACTATGGCTACACCTTC. Its translation: CASSLVEQVNYGYTF. Looking up the rest from reference TRBV7-9 and TRBJ1-2 gives the full variable domain: DTGVSQNPRHKITKRGQNVTFRCDPISEHNRLYWYRQTLGQGPEFLTYFQNEAQLEKSRLLSDRFSAERPKGSFSTLEIQRTEQGDSAMYLCASSLVEQVNYGYTFGSGTRLTVV.

The V gene is TRBV4-1, the J gene TRBJ1-5; D possibly corresponds to TRBD1 (6 bases). The CDR3 runs 15 residues. V lost 3 bases, J lost 3 bases, and 12 bases lay in between. CDR1 MGHRA and CDR2 YSYEKL come from the germline V gene. The CDR3 sequence: CASSQIQGNNQPQHF. CDR3 DNA sequence: TGCGCCAGCAGCCAGATACAGGGCAACAATCAGCCCCAGCATTTT.

The V call is TRBV19, the J call TRBJ2-6; tentatively, D is TRBD1 (5 bases). Germline CDR1 is LNHDA and CDR2 is SQIVND (reference sequence). V was trimmed by 3 bases and J by 3 bases, leaving 12 bases between them. This CDR3 region has 16 residues. CDR3 coding DNA: TGTGCCAGTAGTATTGGGGCAGGGAATGGGGCCAACGTCCTGACTTTC. This translates into CASSIGAGNGANVLTF.